One T cell receptor (beta chain) is described in this entry. The CDR3 has 13 residues. The germline V gene encodes CDR1 SGHNT and CDR2 YYREEE (reference sequence). Trimming removed 4 bases at V and 5 bases at J, with 12 bases between. These data come from a study of blood T cell repertoires in COVID-19. Study-wide context: Italy, Spain and the United States were the sources of the convalescent and acute COVID-19 samples. Sample material is recorded as cDNA or gDNA derived from T cells, B-cell-depleted T cells, or PBMCs.

Study processing details: The authors estimated nucleated cell counts from reference gene primer amplification. Sequenced by immunoSEQ multiplex PCR; TCRdb stores in-frame clones only, minus some. The D gene and trimming were derived from the DNA, and the V and J assignments and clone size from that table. The sample has roughly 15,000 clones, 89% seen once; the top ten hold 3% to 4%. The J gene is TRBJ2-5, the V gene TRBV5-4, with no clear D. The source of this sequence is a human donor in a cohort sampled during active COVID-19. The sample was peripheral blood. The CDR3 region has the DNA TGTGCCAGCAGCCCCCCATCCCGGGAGACCCAGTACTTC. This encodes CASSPPSRETQYF.